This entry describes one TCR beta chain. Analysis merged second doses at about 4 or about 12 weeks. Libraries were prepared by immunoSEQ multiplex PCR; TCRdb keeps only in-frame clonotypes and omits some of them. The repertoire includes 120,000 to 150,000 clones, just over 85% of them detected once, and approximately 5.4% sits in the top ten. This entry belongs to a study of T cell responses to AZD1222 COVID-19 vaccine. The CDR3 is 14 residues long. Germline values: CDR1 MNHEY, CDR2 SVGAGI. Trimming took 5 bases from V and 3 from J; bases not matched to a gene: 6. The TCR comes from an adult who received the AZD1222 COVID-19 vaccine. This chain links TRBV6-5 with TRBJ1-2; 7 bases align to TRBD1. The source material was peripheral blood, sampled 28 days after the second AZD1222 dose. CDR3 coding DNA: TGTGCCAGCAGTCAGACAGGGCTAGACTATGGCTACACCTTC. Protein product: CASSQTGLDYGYTF.